The 18 T cell receptor beta chains below come from one sample, sequenced in a study of shared clonotypes between healthy human individuals. Profiling relied on immunoSEQ multiplex PCR, and the TCRdb table lists in-frame clones only, not all of them. This table holds 400,000 or so clones, 96% found once. The sample taken for sequencing was memory CD8+ T cells sorted from blood. Subset denoted: CD45RO+ cells pooled with CCR7-negative TemRA cells. These receptors were collected from a man aged 25-40 years in good health.

Remarks on this clone: The junction shows a germline mismatch at one end, possibly a read error. This sequence joins TRBV2 and TRBJ2-7, with 9 bases aligning to TRBD2. The CDR3 loop spans 10 amino acids. CDR1 SNHLY and CDR2 FYNNEI come from the germline V gene. This chain's CDR3 is CASSLAGVNF. In DNA form, the CDR3 reads TGTGCCAGCAGCTTAGCGGGAGTGAACTTC. Filled out from reference TRBV2 and TRBJ2-7, the complete variable domain reads EPEVTQTPSHQVTQMGQEVILRCVPISNHLYFYWYRQILGQKVEFLVSFYNNEISEKSEIFDDQFSVERPDGSNFTLKIRSTKLEDSAMYFCASSLAGVNFGPGTRLTVT.

The V gene is TRBV21-1, the J gene TRBJ2-3. TRBV21-1 is noted as a pseudogene. The CDR3 covers 12 residues. CDR3 region: CRGGYCTDTQYF. Written as DNA, the CDR3 is TGTCGAGGGGGGTACTGCACAGATACGCAGTATTTT.

The chain has TRBV19 and TRBJ2-7, with a weak D call TRBD1 (6 bases). CDR3 size: 15 residues. V was cut by 2 bases and J by 3 bases, with 14 bases left in between. In germline, CDR1 is LNHDA, CDR2 SQIVND (reference sequence). In DNA, the CDR3 is TGTGCCAGTAGTATAAGGGGGACAAATTTCTACGAGCAGTACTTC. This translates into CASSIRGTNFYEQYF. Using reference TRBV19 and TRBJ2-7 for the parts outside the CDR3, the full variable domain is DGGITQSPKYLFRKEGQNVTLSCEQNLNHDAMYWYRQDPGQGLRLIYYSQIVNDFQKGDIAEGYSVSREKKESFPLTVTSAQKNPTAFYLCASSIRGTNFYEQYFGPGTRLTVT.

The genes are TRBV19 and TRBJ1-4; D gene uncertain. The V and J ends lost 4 bases and 0 bases respectively, with 6 bases between them. The CDR3 contains 14 residues. The germline V gene has CDR1 LNHDA and CDR2 SQIVND (reference sequence). CDR3 nucleotides: TGTGCCAGTAGTACCTCTGCAACTAATGAAAAACTGTTTTTT. Encoded protein: CASSTSATNEKLFF.

The CDR3 sequence: CASSKGQPQHF. The CDR3 nucleotides read TGTGCCAGCAGCAAAGGGCAGCCCCAGCATTTT. V usage is TRBV21-1 and J usage is TRBJ1-5. TRBV21-1 is flagged as a pseudogene. The CDR3 covers 11 residues.

The J gene is TRBJ2-5, the V gene TRBV7-9; D not certain. This CDR3 is 13 amino acids long. The V end was cut by 1 base, the J end by 6 bases, with 9 bases between. CDR1 and CDR2 (germline): SEHNR, FQNEAQ (reference sequence). As DNA, the CDR3 is TGTGCCAGCAGCTTAGGCCCTACTAAGACCCAGTACTTC. This codes for CASSLGPTKTQYF.

This sequence joins TRBV5-8 and TRBJ2-5, with a tentative D call TRBD1 (5 bases). Trimming removed 2 bases from V and 1 base from J, with 12 bases in between. This CDR3 has 15 residues. CDR1 is SGHTS and CDR2 is YDEGEE in the germline V gene. Here the CDR3 DNA reads TGTGCCAGCAGCTTAGGAGACAGTTTCCAAGAGACCCAGTACTTC. It yields the protein CASSLGDSFQETQYF.

The chain links TRBV29-1 to TRBJ2-1, with no clear D. V lost 5 bases and J lost 0, with 11 bases in between. The CDR3 is 14 amino acids. Looked up from germline, CDR1 is SQVTM and CDR2 is ANQGSEA. DNA of the CDR3: TGCAGCGTTCTCCCAAGGAGCTCCTACAATGAGCAGTTCTTC. Encoded protein: CSVLPRSSYNEQFF.

The V gene is TRBV5-4, the J gene TRBJ2-5; D remains ambiguous. The CDR3 is made up of 14 amino acids. The V and J ends lost 0 bases and 1 base respectively, with 7 bases between them. The germline V gene encodes CDR1 SGHNT and CDR2 YYREEE (reference sequence). CDR3 DNA: TGTGCCAGCAGCTTGGGAGCAGCCCAAGAGACCCAGTACTTC. Translated: CASSLGAAQETQYF.

The CDR3 here is CASRPARTGVSSGRIVLGYEQYF. CDR3 bases: TGCGCCAGCAGGCCAGCAAGGACAGGGGTTTCTAGCGGGAGAATCGTTCTAGGGTACGAGCAGTACTTC. The chain employs TRBV5-1 and TRBJ2-7, with D perhaps TRBD2 (10 bases). Germline CDR1 SGHRS, CDR2 YFSETQ. The CDR3 runs 23 residues. V shed 5 bases and J shed 4 bases, with 43 bases lying between them.

CDR3 nucleotides: TGTGCCAGCGGGGGAGAGCCTGAGGCCCCGGTCACTGAAGCTTTCTTT. Amino acid sequence: CASGGEPEAPVTEAFF. This chain links TRBV21-1 with TRBJ1-1. TRBV21-1 is deemed a pseudogene. The CDR3 length is 16 residues.

V is TRBV28 and J is TRBJ2-7, with D tentatively TRBD1 (5 bases). Germline assignment: CDR1 MDHEN and CDR2 SYDVKM. V was shortened by 6 bases and J by 0 bases, with 15 bases between the two germline ends. The CDR3 length is 15 residues. The chain's CDR3 is CASRPGFQSSYEQYF. In DNA form, the CDR3 reads TGTGCCAGCAGACCAGGGTTTCAAAGCTCCTACGAGCAGTACTTC.

The chain joins TRBV5-1 to TRBJ1-2; D might be TRBD1 (5 bases). V dropped 4 bases and J dropped 1 base, with 11 bases sitting between them. CDR1 is SGHRS and CDR2 is YFSETQ in the germline V gene. CDR3 size: 14 residues. In nucleotides, the CDR3 is TGCGCCAGCAGCCGGGACGGAAATAACTATGGCTACACCTTC. It yields the protein CASSRDGNNYGYTF.

V and J are TRBV30 and TRBJ2-1; D uncertain. Trimming pared 2 bases from V and 9 bases from J, leaving 14 bases between. Germline lookup yields CDR1 GTSNPN and CDR2 SVGIG (reference sequence). This CDR3 has 13 residues. For the CDR3, the DNA is TGTGCCTGGAGTTCAACCGTCGGAGCTGAGCAGTTCTTC. Translating gives CAWSSTVGAEQFF.

J is TRBJ2-3 and V is TRBV6-1, with 9 nucleotides matching TRBD1. The CDR3 length is 15 residues. The ends lost 7 bases at V and 0 bases at J; junction bases unmatched: 5. Germline V gene data show CDR1 as MNHNS and CDR2 as SASEGT. CDR3 loop: CASTLQGASTDTQYF. CDR3 bases: TGTGCCAGCACCCTACAGGGGGCGAGCACAGATACGCAGTATTTT.

J is TRBJ2-3 and V is TRBV29-1, with 9 bases that match TRBD2. Trimming at V came to 6 bases and at J to 5 bases, leaving 12 bases not matched to a gene. The CDR3 loop spans 15 amino acids. The germline gives CDR1 SQVTM, CDR2 ANQGSEA. The CDR3 sequence: CSVTRPISGGDTQYF. In nucleotides, the CDR3 is TGCAGCGTGACTCGTCCCATTAGCGGGGGAGATACGCAGTATTTT.

This chain connects TRBV9 to TRBJ1-5; possible D gene TRBD1, 5 bases. The germline CDR1 and CDR2 sequences are SGDLS and YYNGEE. Trimming cost V 0 bases and J 6 bases, with 10 bases left between them. This CDR3 contains 14 residues. CDR3 sequence: CASSVGGGSQPQHF. The CDR3 DNA sequence: TGTGCCAGCAGCGTAGGCGGGGGGAGTCAGCCCCAGCATTTT.

The genes are TRBV11-3 and TRBJ1-2; 8 nucleotides line up with TRBD1. J was trimmed by 13 bases and V by 2 bases; bases with no gene match: 6. Germline V CDR1 and CDR2: SGHNT, YENEEA. The length of the CDR3 is 12 residues. The CDR3 DNA reads as TGTGCCAGCAGCTTACCCGGACAGGGCCCCACCTTC. Its protein product is CASSLPGQGPTF.